This record concerns one T cell receptor beta chain sequence. Its antigen remains unidentified. Base qualities are not recorded, but no much larger clone differs from it by a single base. This sample was taken from a study of T cell repertoires in cytomegalovirus infection (dated by TCRdb to about 2019). At the level of the whole study: Because public TCR beta signatures pointed to carriage of CMV infection together with the matching HLA type, the HLA type of each donor mattered for the analysis.

Points the paper makes about the study in general: In both this cohort and an independent roughly 330-donor cohort, the cumulative frequency of public TCR beta family members distinguished carriers of CMV infection plus the relevant HLA type. The ex vivo response was dominated by HLA-C-restricted CMV-specific TCR beta clonotypes, which also provided the single most frequent clonotype in two of eight donors.

TCRdb records Illumina HiSeq 1500 as the sequencer. TCRdb handled the public reads itself, with Q25 trimming in fastp and clone calling in MiXCR, and kept productive beta chains. Identical CDR3 protein sequences are pooled into one entry, listed with their most common genes and DNA. A total of around 530,000 distinct CDR3 sequences appear in this sample, about a quarter of them only once. The leading ten clones occupy roughly 13% of the sample. This receptor was identified in a human donor in good health (CMV status not recorded). Some clones in this sample may be carry-over from other donors' samples. Material for sequencing was PBMCs.

The DNA reads TGTGCCAGCAGCCTACAGATGAACTCCTACGAGCAGTACTTC. It translates as CASSLQMNSYEQYF. This chain joins TRBV28 to TRBJ2-7; no D gene is confidently identified. The CDR3 runs 14 amino acids, cysteine and phenylalanine included. The retained sequence is limited to the CDR3, 42 bases, with the frame set at the first base. V sheds 6 bases and J sheds 0 bases, leaving 12 bases between their ends. In the germline V gene, CDR1 corresponds to MDHEN and CDR2 to SYDVKM. The reference TRBV28 and TRBJ2-7 proteins fill in what lies around the CDR3, so the full variable domain reads DVKVTQSSRYLVKRTGEKVFLECVQDMDHENMFWYRQDPGLGLRLIYFSYDVKMKEKGDIPEGYSVSREKKERFSLILESASTNQTSMYLCASSLQMNSYEQYFGPGTRLTVT.